This TCR beta chain was sequenced in a study of blood T cell repertoires in COVID-19. Study details: Sample material is recorded as cDNA or gDNA derived from T cells, B-cell-depleted T cells, or PBMCs.

This clone has just a few counts. Participant-given clinical history determined each cohort assignment. Donors in Cohort 3 who had recovered were those with two negative PCRs, healthcare professional clearance, or resolution of their symptoms. Only in-frame clones appear in the TCRdb table, and some are missing; sequencing was by immunoSEQ multiplex PCR. The sample lists some 200,000 clones, 87% occurring once. Sequencing was done on a sample of PBMCs or T cells enriched from blood (not recorded which). This receptor was obtained from a woman under 40 who had recovered from COVID-19.

The CDR3 DNA reads TGTGCCAGCAGCCTATTGCAACAGGGCTACACTGAAGCTTTCTTT. Its translation is CASSLLQQGYTEAFF. This chain connects TRBV7-2 to TRBJ1-1; TRBD1 is a possible D gene (6 bases). The CDR3 contains 15 residues. The V end lost 5 bases, the J end lost 3 bases, and 16 bases lay between the germline ends. Germline CDR1 SGHTA, CDR2 FQGNSA.